A single sample gave rise to the 5 T cell receptor beta chains below, sequenced in a study of blood T cell repertoires in COVID-19. Only in-frame clones appear in the TCRdb table, and some are missing; sequencing was by immunoSEQ multiplex PCR. Among 150,000 to 200,000 clones listed, about 86% were seen once. Sequenced sample: peripheral blood. The receptors originated from a man aged 55 to 70 with acute or convalescent COVID-19.

The J gene is TRBJ2-5, the V gene TRBV5-1; D unclear. CDR3 length: 12 residues. The V gene lost 2 bases and the J gene lost 5 bases, with 7 bases spanning the gap. Germline CDR1 and CDR2: SGHRS and YFSETQ. DNA of the CDR3: TGCGCCAGCAGCTTCCCGGGTGAGACCCAGTACTTC. Protein product: CASSFPGETQYF.

The V gene is TRBV28, the J gene TRBJ2-5, with 13 bases matching TRBD2. This CDR3 spans 16 amino acids. The V segment lost 6 bases and the J segment 1 base; nucleotides outside the gene matches: 5. The germline gives CDR1 MDHEN, CDR2 SYDVKM. The CDR3 DNA follows: TGTGCCAGCAGACTAACTAGCGGGAGGGCCCAAGAGACCCAGTACTTC. Amino acid sequence: CASRLTSGRAQETQYF.

On this clone: At the DNA level, this CDR3 is encoded by other sequences in the same sample as well. The CDR3 loop reads CASSLQGGQPQHF. CDR3 coding DNA: TGTGCCAGCAGTTTACAGGGTGGCCAGCCCCAGCATTTT. The J gene is TRBJ1-5, the V gene TRBV12-3 or TRBV12-4; D perhaps matches TRBD1 (5 bases). The CDR3 loop spans 13 amino acids. V dropped 2 bases and J dropped 7 bases, with 9 bases sitting between them.

V usage is TRBV7-2 and J usage is TRBJ2-7; 8 bases are a match to TRBD2. After removal of 1 base from V and 2 bases from J, the junction contained 7 bases not matched to a gene. The CDR3 extends over 16 amino acids. CDR1 is SGHTA, CDR2 FQGNSA, per germline. The CDR3 is CASSLGGLGFTYEQYF. CDR3 nucleotides: TGTGCCAGCAGCTTAGGGGGACTAGGTTTTACCTACGAGCAGTACTTC.

The chain combines TRBV24-1 with TRBJ2-2, with D possibly matching TRBD2 (6 bases). This CDR3 spans 16 amino acids. Germline V gene lookup returns CDR1 KGHDR and CDR2 SFDVKD. V was shortened by 4 bases and J by 2 bases, with 13 bases between the two germline ends. CDR3 loop: CATSDPTSLNTGELFF. In DNA, the CDR3 is TGTGCCACCAGTGACCCTACTAGCTTAAACACCGGGGAGCTGTTTTTT.